This T cell receptor (beta chain) comes out of a study of tumor-infiltrating lymphocytes in primary liver carcinoma. Priming with a constant-region primer yielded TCR beta cDNA from roughly 0.45 ug total RNA. Three rounds of nested multiplex PCR with slightly modified ARM-PCR produced TCR beta libraries. Two initial PCR rounds of about 11 cycles each paired TRBV1-TRBV30 forward primers with a C-beta reverse primer. TCRdb recomputed calls from the multiplex PCR reads with MiXCR, one row per CDR3 protein. The sample holds around 79,000 distinct CDR3 sequences, roughly two thirds seen once. This clonotype was seen repeatedly, ten times or more. Co-extraction of RNA and DNA was performed on about 20-32 mg of unsorted bulk tissue. Trimming took 4 bases from V and 5 from J, leaving 14 bases between them. The CDR3 contains 14 residues. Germline V gives CDR1 MDHEN, CDR2 SYDVKM.

This TCR derives from a man aged 40-49 years with primary liver carcinoma and hepatitis B virus infection. The V gene is TRBV28, the J gene TRBJ2-5; D is perhaps TRBD2 (5 bases). Sequenced: tumor-adjacent normal liver tissue. The CDR3 region is CASSWSRRGETQYF. The CDR3 DNA reads TGTGCCAGCAGTTGGTCTAGGAGAGGGGAGACCCAGTACTTC.